These 18 T cell receptor beta chains were all obtained from the same sample, sequenced in a study of blood T cell repertoires in COVID-19. Here immunoSEQ multiplex PCR was the method, and the copy in TCRdb shows in-frame clones only, minus some. Here the sample spans roughly 100,000 clones, about 78% being singletons. Sequencing used peripheral blood. The origin of the receptors is a man in his fifties or sixties with active or convalescent COVID-19.

This clone turned up a few times. The V call is TRBV23-1, the J call TRBJ2-7; D unclear. TRBV23-1 is an ORF, with its function uncertain. V was cut by 4 bases and J by 0 bases, with 13 bases left in between. The CDR3 sequence is 15 residues long. The CDR3 here is CASSRSLLLSYEQYV. CDR3 nucleotide sequence: TGCGCCAGCAGTCGTTCTCTACTTCTCTCCTACGAGCAGTACGTC.

The chain combines TRBV13 with TRBJ2-1; weak D call: TRBD1 (5 bases). This CDR3 contains 17 residues. The germline gives CDR1 PRHDT, CDR2 FYEKMQ (reference sequence). Trimming pared 0 bases from V and 1 base from J, leaving 13 bases between. The CDR3 sequence: CASSLGRQGVSYNEQFF. The DNA for the CDR3 is TGTGCCAGCAGCTTAGGTAGGCAGGGCGTATCCTACAATGAGCAGTTCTTC.

This chain uses TRBV2 with TRBJ2-7; 7 bases are shared with TRBD1. CDR1 and CDR2 from the germline V gene are SNHLY and FYNNEI. The CDR3 is made up of 13 amino acids. V dropped 4 bases and J dropped 7; count of bases not matched to a gene: 7. CDR3 sequence: CASSADRAREQYF. The CDR3 DNA follows: TGTGCCAGCAGTGCCGACAGGGCTCGGGAGCAGTACTTC. Full variable domain (remainder filled in from reference TRBV2 and TRBJ2-7): EPEVTQTPSHQVTQMGQEVILRCVPISNHLYFYWYRQILGQKVEFLVSFYNNEISEKSEIFDDQFSVERPDGSNFTLKIRSTKLEDSAMYFCASSADRAREQYFGPGTRLTVT.

For the CDR3, the DNA is TGTGCCACCAGTGATAAACTAGCGGGGCGTGAGGTAATGCAGTATTTT. This gives the protein CATSDKLAGREVMQYF. The rearrangement joins TRBV24-1 to TRBJ2-3; TRBD2 matches 10 bases. J lost 11 bases, V lost 3 bases, and 13 bases had no gene match. The CDR3 totals 16 residues. Looked up from germline, CDR1 is KGHDR and CDR2 is SFDVKD.

Only a few counts were recorded for this clone. This chain connects TRBV12-3 or TRBV12-4 to TRBJ2-7; D may be TRBD1 (6 bases). This CDR3 is built from 13 residues. Trimming shortened V by 5 bases and J by 4 bases, and 12 bases separated the two germline ends. The CDR3 protein is CASSLGTGYEQYF. The DNA for the CDR3 is TGTGCCAGCAGTCTAGGAACAGGGTACGAGCAGTACTTC.

This chain links TRBV13 with TRBJ2-5; TRBD2 aligns across 8 bases. CDR1 and CDR2 from the germline V gene are PRHDT and FYEKMQ (reference sequence). This CDR3 spans 13 amino acids. Trimming removed 4 bases from V and 4 bases from J; junction bases left unmatched: 2. CDR3 sequence: CASSSREAETQYF. CDR3 bases: TGTGCCAGCAGCTCGCGGGAGGCAGAGACCCAGTACTTC.

V is TRBV30 and J is TRBJ1-3; maybe TRBD1 (5 bases). This CDR3 spans 14 amino acids. Germline values: CDR1 GTSNPN, CDR2 SVGIG (reference sequence). V dropped 3 bases and J dropped 4 bases, with 13 bases sitting between them. CDR3 amino acids: CAWSVTGHGNTIYF. The CDR3 region has the DNA TGTGCCTGGAGCGTTACAGGCCACGGAAACACCATATATTTT.

J is TRBJ2-3 and V is TRBV10-2; 10 bases map to TRBD2. CDR1 WSHSY and CDR2 SAAADI come from the germline V gene. CDR3 length: 15 residues. V shed 4 bases, J shed 2 bases, and the junction held 3 bases outside the gene matches. CDR3: CASSVGLAYTDTQYF. DNA of the CDR3: TGCGCCAGCAGTGTGGGACTAGCGTACACAGATACGCAGTATTTT.

The chain employs TRBV5-1 and TRBJ2-3; the match to TRBD1 covers 8 bases. Losses at the gene ends were 4 bases for V and 6 bases for J; bases not matched to a gene: 7. Germline CDR1 is SGHRS and CDR2 is YFSETQ. The CDR3 spans 14 residues. CDR3 sequence reads: CASSPYQGADTQYF. In nucleotides, the CDR3 is TGCGCCAGCAGCCCCTATCAGGGGGCGGATACGCAGTATTTT. The full variable domain, with the rest looked up from reference TRBV5-1 and TRBJ2-3, is KAGVTQTPRYLIKTRGQQVTLSCSPISGHRSVSWYQQTPGQGLQFLFEYFSETQRNKGNFPGRFSGRQFSNSRSEMNVSTLELGDSALYLCASSPYQGADTQYFGPGTRLTVL.

The rearrangement joins TRBV3-1 (or the pseudogene TRBV3-2) to TRBJ2-1; tentatively, D is TRBD2 (6 bases). The germline CDR1 and CDR2 sequences are LGHDT and YNNKEL (reference sequence). V was shortened by 4 bases and J by 0 bases, with 10 bases between the two germline ends. This CDR3 has 15 amino acids. The CDR3 bases are TGTGCCAGCAGCCGGAGGGCAAGCTCCTACAATGAGCAGTTCTTC. This encodes CASSRRASSYNEQFF.

The chain couples TRBV7-2 to TRBJ2-7; 7 nucleotides match TRBD1. V trimming: 8 bases; J trimming: 5 bases; junction bases outside the gene matches: 9. The CDR3 extends over 13 amino acids. CDR1 is SGHTA and CDR2 is FQGNSA in the germline V gene. In DNA form, the CDR3 reads TGTGCCAGCGTGGGTAAGGGGGCCCACGAGCAGTACGTC. This codes for CASVGKGAHEQYV.

The J gene is TRBJ2-5, the V gene TRBV9; TRBD2 is a possible D gene (5 bases). The CDR3 consists of 16 residues. Germline lookup yields CDR1 SGDLS and CDR2 YYNGEE. Trimming shortened V by 3 bases and J by 3 bases, and 18 bases separated the two germline ends. DNA for the CDR3: TGTGCCAGCAGCGGAGGACTGGGAATCGGGGAAGAGACCCAGTACTTC. Its protein product is CASSGGLGIGEETQYF.

This clone was seen a few times. The chain carries TRBV27 and TRBJ1-4, with D unclear. Germline CDR1 is MNHEY and CDR2 is SMNVEV (reference sequence). V gave up 0 bases and J gave up 0 bases, with 8 bases separating them. CDR3 length equals 16 residues. In nucleotides, the CDR3 is TGTGCCAGCAGTTTATCGGTGGCCGCAACTAATGAAAAACTGTTTTTT. Translating gives CASSLSVAATNEKLFF.

The V call is TRBV2, the J call TRBJ1-4; D might be TRBD1 (6 bases). The V and J ends lost 6 bases and 4 bases respectively, with 12 bases between them. Germline V gives CDR1 SNHLY, CDR2 FYNNEI. The CDR3 spans 14 residues. The CDR3 DNA follows: TGTGCCAGCAGATCGCAGGGGATTAATGAAAAACTGTTTTTT. Its protein is CASRSQGINEKLFF.

The chain joins TRBV24-1 to TRBJ2-7, with a weak D call TRBD1 (5 bases). The germline V gene has CDR1 KGHDR and CDR2 SFDVKD. There are 12 residues in the CDR3. Trimming removed 5 bases at V and 5 bases at J, with 9 bases between. In nucleotides, the CDR3 is TGTGCCACCAGTGTCTCAGGGAACGAGCAGTACTTC. This codes for CATSVSGNEQYF.

The chain employs TRBV7-3 and TRBJ1-2; D unclear. The CDR3 length is 13 residues. The germline V gene encodes CDR1 SGHTA and CDR2 FQGTGA. Trimming took 3 bases from V and 9 from J, leaving 14 bases between them. CDR3 amino acids: CASSLNSMGSYTF. In DNA form, the CDR3 reads TGTGCCAGCAGCTTGAATTCTATGGGCAGCTACACCTTC.

The chain is built from TRBV25-1 and TRBJ2-7, with TRBD2 matching 11 bases. The CDR3 totals 13 residues. The J segment lost 9 bases and the V segment lost 2 bases, leaving 3 bases of the junction unmatched. CDR1 MGHDK and CDR2 SYGVNS come from the germline V gene. CDR3 bases: TGTGCCAGCAGTGAAGAGGGACTAGCGGTGCAGTACGTC. Amino acids: CASSEEGLAVQYV.

The chain links TRBV18 to TRBJ1-5; D possibly corresponds to TRBD1 (6 bases). The V gene lost 3 bases and the J gene lost 3 bases, with 15 bases spanning the gap. The CDR3 is made up of 16 amino acids. Germline CDR1 KGHSH, CDR2 LQKENI. As DNA, the CDR3 is TGTGCCAGCTCACCGAATGGTCAGGGGAACAATCAGCCCCAGCATTTT. It yields the protein CASSPNGQGNNQPQHF.